This TCR beta chain was observed in a study of blood T cell repertoires in COVID-19. Study as a whole: T cells, B-cell-depleted T cells, or PBMCs provided the cDNA or gDNA that served as material.

V was pared by 4 bases and J by 0 bases, with 18 bases between. CDR1 is MNHNS and CDR2 is SASEGT in the germline V gene. CDR3 length equals 17 residues. Method: immunoSEQ multiplex PCR; TCRdb's copy keeps in-frame clones and lacks some. Here the sample spans 200,000 or so clones, about nine tenths being singletons. Participants spanned ages 18 to 89 years and resided in roughly 22 US areas. Cohorts were based on clinical histories the participants reported. The clonotype comes from a man aged 25-45 years in a cohort exposed to, infected with or recovered from COVID-19 (not recorded which). V gene TRBV6-1 combines with J gene TRBJ1-2, with TRBD1 as a possible D gene (6 bases). Sequencing was performed on PBMCs or T cells enriched from blood (not recorded which). In DNA form, the CDR3 reads TGTGCCAGCAGTGTTCTGGGCAGGGGTCTCACTAACTATGGCTACACCTTC. It translates to CASSVLGRGLTNYGYTF.